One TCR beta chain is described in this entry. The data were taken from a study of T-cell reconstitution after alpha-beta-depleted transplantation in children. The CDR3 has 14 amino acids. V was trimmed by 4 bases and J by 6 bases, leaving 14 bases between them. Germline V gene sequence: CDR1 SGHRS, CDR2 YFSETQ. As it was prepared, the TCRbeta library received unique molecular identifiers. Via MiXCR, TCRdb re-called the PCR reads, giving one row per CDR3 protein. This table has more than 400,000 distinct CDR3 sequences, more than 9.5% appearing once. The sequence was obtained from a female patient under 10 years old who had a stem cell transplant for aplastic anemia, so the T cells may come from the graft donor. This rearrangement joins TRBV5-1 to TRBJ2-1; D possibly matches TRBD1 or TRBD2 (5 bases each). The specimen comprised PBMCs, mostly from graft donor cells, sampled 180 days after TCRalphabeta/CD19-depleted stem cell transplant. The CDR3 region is CASSPNPGTNEQFF. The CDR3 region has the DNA TGCGCCAGCAGCCCCAACCCCGGGACCAATGAGCAGTTCTTC.